Given below is one TCR beta chain in context. Per the original methods: Reference gene primers were amplified, and this amplification served to estimate nucleated cell counts. Data came from immunoSEQ multiplex PCR; TCRdb stores just in-frame clones and leaves some out. From that table come the V and J calls and clone size; the DNA was used to work out D and trimming. The table records just under 150,000 clones, around 83% of them present only once. The CDR3 extends over 14 amino acids. V dropped 6 bases and J dropped 1; count of bases not matched to a gene: 6. Germline V gene lookup returns CDR1 SQVTM and CDR2 ANQGSEA. This sample is drawn from a study of blood T cell repertoires in COVID-19. Study as a whole: Acute and convalescent COVID-19 specimens originated in the United States, Italy and Spain.

Sequencing input: peripheral blood. The rearrangement joins TRBV29-1 to TRBJ1-5; 7 bases are shared with TRBD1. The TCR was taken from a human donor with acute or convalescent COVID-19. The donor label of this sample is uncertain. Here the CDR3 DNA reads TGCAGCGTCCGTACAGGGGTGAGCAATCAGCCCCAGCATTTT. Translation: CSVRTGVSNQPQHF.